These 26 T cell receptor beta chains share one sample of origin, sequenced in a study of T cells after yellow fever vaccination. TCRdb processed the 5' RACE reads anew with MiXCR; each CDR3 protein has one entry. The sample lists approximately 260,000 distinct CDR3 sequences, about 5% seen once, with roughly 3.5% in the top ten. Material: CD4+ T cells sorted from PBMCs, obtained on the day of the yellow fever booster vaccination. The receptors were sampled from a man between 18 and 29 years old who received the YFV17D yellow fever vaccine.

The V and J genes are TRBV16 and TRBJ1-1, with a possible D match to TRBD1 (6 bases). V shed 4 bases and J shed 12 bases, with 15 bases lying between them. The germline gives CDR1 KGHSY, CDR2 FQNENV. CDR3 length: 12 residues. CDR3 sequence reads: CASSRIQGETFF. The CDR3 DNA is TGTGCCAGCAGCCGAATACAGGGAGAAACTTTCTTT.

This rearrangement joins TRBV5-4 to TRBJ1-6; no reliable D call. Trimming removed 2 bases from V and 6 bases from J, with 15 bases in between. Germline V gives CDR1 SGHNT, CDR2 YYREEE (reference sequence). CDR3 length: 16 residues. The CDR3 reads CASSLARFPGNSPLHF. The CDR3, as DNA: TGTGCCAGCAGCTTAGCGAGGTTTCCTGGTAATTCACCCCTCCACTTT.

In its sample, this clonotype was seen many times. This chain connects TRBV5-4 to TRBJ2-2; no firm D call. This CDR3 has 15 amino acids. Germline CDR1 SGHNT, CDR2 YYREEE (reference sequence). Trimming shortened V by 0 bases and J by 5 bases, and 11 bases separated the two germline ends. In DNA, the CDR3 is TGTGCCAGCAGCTTGGGAGCAGGATTTACCGGGGAGCTGTTTTTT. It is translated as CASSLGAGFTGELFF.

In this sample, this clonotype turned up many times. This sequence joins TRBV5-1 and TRBJ2-3; D possibly matches TRBD1 or TRBD2 (5 bases each). Germline V gene data show CDR1 as SGHRS and CDR2 as YFSETQ. V lost 4 bases and J lost 0, with 12 bases in between. There are 15 residues in the CDR3. CDR3 nucleotide sequence: TGCGCCAGCAGCGTCGGGACGCCTAGCACAGATACGCAGTATTTT. Translating it yields CASSVGTPSTDTQYF.

V usage is TRBV20-1 and J usage is TRBJ1-1; D unresolved. The length of the CDR3 is 15 residues. CDR1 is DFQATT and CDR2 is SNEGSKA in the germline V gene (reference sequence). V lost 0 bases, J lost 7 bases, and 18 bases lay in between. In nucleotides, the CDR3 is TGCAGTGCTAGAGATGCGAGGGTGCGGCGGGTTGAAGCTTTCTTT. Translating it yields CSARDARVRRVEAFF.

V and J are TRBV3-1 and TRBJ1-1, with D uncertain. Trimming cost V 1 base and J 1 base, with 7 bases left between them. Germline V gene lookup returns CDR1 LGHDT and CDR2 YNNKEL (reference sequence). The CDR3 has 14 residues. CDR3 nucleotides: TGTGCCAGCAGCCAAGCGGGCTGGAACACTGAAGCTTTCTTT. Its translation is CASSQAGWNTEAFF.

The rearrangement uses TRBV5-1 and TRBJ1-1; perhaps TRBD1 as D (6 bases). CDR3 length equals 13 residues. Germline values: CDR1 SGHRS, CDR2 YFSETQ. V dropped 4 bases and J dropped 1 base, with 8 bases sitting between them. CDR3 nucleotides: TGCGCCAGCAGCCGAGGGGGGAACACTGAAGCTTTCTTT. Its protein is CASSRGGNTEAFF.

This clonotype was counted at least ten times. This chain uses TRBV7-2 with TRBJ2-6, with D hard to call. Germline CDR1 reads SGHTA; CDR2 reads FQGNSA. Trimming took off 7 bases at V and 5 bases at J, with 18 bases between the two ends. The CDR3 is 16 amino acids. CDR3: CASTSISRPRANVLTF. The CDR3 DNA follows: TGTGCCAGCACCTCTATATCACGGCCCAGGGCCAACGTCCTGACTTTC.

The genes are TRBV6-2 or TRBV6-3 and TRBJ2-1; TRBD2 matches at 8 bases. Unmatched junction bases numbered 6, after V lost 3 bases and J lost 2 bases. Germline V gene lookup returns CDR1 MNHEY and CDR2 SVGEGT. This CDR3 has 16 amino acids. The CDR3 sequence is CASSYGGLVPYNEQFF. The CDR3 nucleotides read TGTGCCAGCAGTTATGGGGGACTAGTCCCCTACAATGAGCAGTTCTTC.

There are a few counts of this clonotype. The chain carries TRBV7-3 and TRBJ2-6, with unresolved D. This CDR3 has 15 residues. Trimming removed 5 bases at V and 2 bases at J, with 10 bases between. Germline values: CDR1 SGHTA, CDR2 FQGTGA. The CDR3 is CASSQEGTGANVLTF. The CDR3, as DNA: TGTGCCAGCAGCCAAGAAGGGACTGGGGCCAACGTCCTGACTTTC.

This clonotype has at least ten counts. The J gene is TRBJ1-5, the V gene TRBV6-2 or TRBV6-3, with 9 bases lining up with TRBD1. The junction had 1 base not matched to a gene; V was cut back by 6 bases and J by 4 bases. The CDR3 has 13 amino acids. The germline V gene encodes CDR1 MNHEY and CDR2 SVGEGT. CDR3 bases: TGTGCCAGCAGCGGGACAGGGAATCAGCCCCAGCATTTT. Its protein product is CASSGTGNQPQHF.

This clonotype showed up just a few times. The V gene is TRBV20-1, the J gene TRBJ2-2, with no clear D. CDR1 and CDR2 from the germline V gene are DFQATT and SNEGSKA (reference sequence). The CDR3 is 12 residues long. V was clipped by 5 bases and J by 4 bases, with 8 bases between them. The CDR3 reads CSAHLPTGELFF. The DNA of the CDR3 is TGCAGTGCTCACCTTCCCACCGGGGAGCTGTTTTTT.

Here the CDR3 reads CASSPSSFGETQYF. The CDR3 DNA is TGTGCCAGCAGCCCCTCTAGTTTCGGAGAGACCCAGTACTTC. The chain recombines TRBV7-3 with TRBJ2-5, with D unclear. The germline V and J ends were trimmed by 5 bases and 4 bases, with 14 bases remaining between them. This CDR3 region has 14 residues. Germline CDR1 SGHTA, CDR2 FQGTGA.

The genes are TRBV6-6 and TRBJ1-2; 10 bases map to TRBD1. The V segment lost 5 bases and the J segment 7 bases; nucleotides outside the gene matches: 4. The CDR3 totals 13 residues. In germline, CDR1 is MNHNY, CDR2 SVGAGI (reference sequence). The CDR3 loop reads CASSRDRGAGYTF. The CDR3 nucleotides read TGTGCCAGCAGTAGGGACAGGGGCGCTGGCTACACCTTC.

This clonotype was picked up a small number of times. The V and J genes are TRBV11-3 and TRBJ2-3; 9 nucleotides agree with TRBD2. With V trimmed by 4 bases and J by 6 bases, 17 bases remained unmatched. Germline CDR1 and CDR2: SGHNT and YENEEA. The length of the CDR3 is 18 residues. CDR3 bases: TGTGCCAGCAGCTCCGGTACGAGGAGTAGCGGGGGTGCTGATACGCAGTATTTT. Amino acids: CASSSGTRSSGGADTQYF.

This clonotype was recorded many times. V is TRBV28 and J is TRBJ2-7, with TRBD1 as a possible D gene (5 bases). The CDR3 runs to 12 residues. The germline CDR1 and CDR2 sequences are MDHEN and SYDVKM. Trimming took 6 bases from V and 2 from J, leaving 8 bases between them. The CDR3 DNA is TGTGCCAGCAGCAGACAGCCCTACGAGCAGTACGTC. Protein: CASSRQPYEQYV.

This clonotype has only a few counts. The chain has TRBV12-3 or TRBV12-4 and TRBJ2-1; 12 bases align to TRBD2. The junction had 5 bases not matched to a gene; V was cut back by 3 bases and J by 5 bases. The CDR3 totals 16 residues. The DNA for the CDR3 is TGTGCCAGCAGTTTTCCTAGCGGGGGGGCGAACAATGAGCAGTTCTTC. This codes for CASSFPSGGANNEQFF.

The chain is built from TRBV7-2 and TRBJ1-1; D not certain. CDR1 is SGHTA, CDR2 FQGNSA, per germline. The CDR3 runs 15 residues. Trimming removed 2 bases at V and 11 bases at J, with 21 bases between. The CDR3 DNA is TGTGCCAGCAGCTTAATCTCAGGCTCCCAGAGAGCGGCTTTCTTT. The encoded protein is CASSLISGSQRAAFF. The full variable domain, its missing parts supplied by reference TRBV7-2 and TRBJ1-1, is GAGVSQSPSNKVTEKGKDVELRCDPISGHTALYWYRQSLGQGLEFLIYFQGNSAPDKSGLPSDRFSAERTGGSVSTLTIQRTQQEDSAVYLCASSLISGSQRAAFFGQGTRLTVV.

This clonotype was observed a few times. The chain links TRBV20-1 to TRBJ2-5, with 8 nucleotides matching TRBD1. V lost 3 bases and J lost 6; bases outside the gene matches: 3. The germline V gene encodes CDR1 DFQATT and CDR2 SNEGSKA (reference sequence). The CDR3 is 12 amino acids. CDR3 sequence (DNA): TGCAGTGCTAGGGACAGGGAGAAGACCCAGTACTTC. It codes for CSARDREKTQYF.

The chain combines TRBV7-9 with TRBJ2-5; D is tentatively TRBD1 or TRBD2 (5 bases each). The V end was cut by 7 bases, the J end by 0 bases, with 18 bases between. Looked up from germline, CDR1 is SEHNR and CDR2 is FQNEAQ (reference sequence). This CDR3 comprises 16 residues. CDR3 amino acids: CASTGRDRGYQETQYF. CDR3 DNA: TGTGCCAGCACCGGCCGGGACCGGGGCTACCAAGAGACCCAGTACTTC. The full variable domain, its missing parts supplied by reference TRBV7-9 and TRBJ2-5, is DTGVSQNPRHKITKRGQNVTFRCDPISEHNRLYWYRQTLGQGPEFLTYFQNEAQLEKSRLLSDRFSAERPKGSFSTLEIQRTEQGDSAMYLCASTGRDRGYQETQYFGPGTRLLVL.

There are a few counts of this clonotype. The rearrangement links TRBV6-2 or TRBV6-3 to TRBJ1-2; possible D gene TRBD1, 5 bases. The CDR3 spans 11 residues. V was shortened by 5 bases and J by 7 bases, with 8 bases between the two germline ends. Germline V gene sequence: CDR1 MNHEY, CDR2 SVGEGT. The CDR3 spells CASSTRVGYTF. The CDR3 nucleotides are TGTGCCAGCAGTACCAGGGTTGGCTACACCTTC.

This chain uses TRBV4-3 with TRBJ2-2; the D gene is possibly TRBD1 (6 bases). The CDR3 runs 16 residues. Deletions cut 1 base from V and 5 bases from J, with 14 bases between. Looked up from germline, CDR1 is LGHNA and CDR2 is YSLEER. The CDR3 DNA reads TGCGCCAGCAGCCAAGCTGACAGGATGAAGACCGGGGAGCTGTTTTTT. Its protein product is CASSQADRMKTGELFF.

This clonotype has only a few counts. This chain connects TRBV2 to TRBJ2-1; D may be TRBD1 (6 bases). The V end lost 7 bases, the J end lost 0 bases, and 7 bases lay between the germline ends. The germline gives CDR1 SNHLY, CDR2 FYNNEI. The CDR3 contains 13 residues. CDR3 DNA: TGTGCCAGCAAGGGGGACTCCTACAATGAGCAGTTCTTC. Protein product: CASKGDSYNEQFF.

V gene TRBV5-1 combines with J gene TRBJ2-6; unclear D gene. There are 18 residues in the CDR3. V dropped 0 bases and J dropped 3 bases, with 16 bases sitting between them. Germline V gene sequence: CDR1 SGHRS, CDR2 YFSETQ. Here the CDR3 DNA reads TGCGCCAGCAGCTTGGAAGGGCCTCGACGAAATGGGGCCAACGTCCTGACTTTC. This codes for CASSLEGPRRNGANVLTF.

V gene TRBV24-1 combines with J gene TRBJ1-1, with TRBD1 matching 8 bases. CDR1 and CDR2 from the germline V gene are KGHDR and SFDVKD. There are 19 residues in the CDR3. Germline trimming cut 1 base from V and 1 base from J; bases unmatched to any gene: 13. The CDR3 DNA follows: TGTGCCACCAGTGATTTTAAAGGGCGGCCAGGGGGCAAGAACACTGAAGCTTTCTTT. The encoded protein is CATSDFKGRPGGKNTEAFF.

This clonotype has at least ten counts. The chain recombines TRBV6-2 or TRBV6-3 with TRBJ2-5, with a weak D call TRBD2 (5 bases). V dropped 2 bases and J dropped 5 bases, with 15 bases sitting between them. This CDR3 spans 15 amino acids. Looked up from germline, CDR1 is MNHEY and CDR2 is SVGEGT. The CDR3 DNA is TGTGCCAGCAGTTACGGCCTGGGGAGTACGGAGACCCAGTACTTC. It translates to CASSYGLGSTETQYF.